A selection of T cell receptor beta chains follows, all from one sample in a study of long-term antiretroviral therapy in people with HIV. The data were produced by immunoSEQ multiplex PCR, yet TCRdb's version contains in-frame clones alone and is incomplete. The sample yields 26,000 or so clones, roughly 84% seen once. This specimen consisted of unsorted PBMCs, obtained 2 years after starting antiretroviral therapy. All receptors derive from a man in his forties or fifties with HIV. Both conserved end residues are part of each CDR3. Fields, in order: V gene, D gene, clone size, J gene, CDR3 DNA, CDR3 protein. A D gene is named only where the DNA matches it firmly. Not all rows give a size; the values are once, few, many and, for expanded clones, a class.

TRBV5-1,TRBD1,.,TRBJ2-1,TGCGCCAGCAGCTGGACAGGAGCCAAAGAGCAGTTCTTC,CASSWTGAKEQFF
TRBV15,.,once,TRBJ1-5,TGTGCCACCAGCAGAGAGGAACGGGCGCCCCAGCATTTT,CATSREERAPQHF
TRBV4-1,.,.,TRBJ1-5,TGCGCCAGCAGCCAAGCAGGGTTCAATCAGCCCCAGCATTTT,CASSQAGFNQPQHF
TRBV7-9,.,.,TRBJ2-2,TGTGCCAGCAGCTTACGGCGGCCTGGGACCGGGGAGCTGTTTTTT,CASSLRRPGTGELFF
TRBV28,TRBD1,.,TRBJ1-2,TGTGCCAGCAGTTTTGGGGACAGCGCCTATGGCTACACCTTC,CASSFGDSAYGYTF
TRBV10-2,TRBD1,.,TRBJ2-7,TGCGCCAGCACCCGGGACAGGGGTTACGAGCAGTACTTC,CASTRDRGYEQYF
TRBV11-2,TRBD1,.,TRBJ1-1,TGTGCCAGCAGCTTATGGGACAGGGACGGAGAGAAGAACACTGAAGCTTTCTTT,CASSLWDRDGEKNTEAFF
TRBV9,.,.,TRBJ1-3,TGTGCCAGCAGCGGGAGGGGGAACGGAAACACCATATATTTT,CASSGRGNGNTIYF
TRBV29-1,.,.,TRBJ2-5,TGCAGCGTTGCAAGGAAACAAGAGACCCAGTACTTC,CSVARKQETQYF
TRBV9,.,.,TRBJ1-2,TGTGCCAGCAGCGTAGTTGAAGGGGAAGGCTACACCTTC,CASSVVEGEGYTF
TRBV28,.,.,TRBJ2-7,TGTGCCAGCAGTTCAGACTTCTACGAGCAGTACTTC,CASSSDFYEQYF
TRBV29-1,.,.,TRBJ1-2,TGCAGCGTCCCCAGGGTGAATGGCTACACCTTC,CSVPRVNGYTF
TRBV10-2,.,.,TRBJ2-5,TGCGCCAGCAGCGGTGGGACCGAGACCCAGTACTTC,CASSGGTETQYF
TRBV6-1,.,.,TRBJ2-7,TGTGCCAGCAGTGCTCGGCAGAGGAGCGAGCAGTACTTC,CASSARQRSEQYF
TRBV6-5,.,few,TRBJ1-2,TGTGCCAGCACCCCAGGGACTAACTATGGCTACACCTTC,CASTPGTNYGYTF
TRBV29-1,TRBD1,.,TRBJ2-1,TGCAGCGTCCGACAGGGACAGGTTTATGATGAGCAGTTCTTC,CSVRQGQVYDEQFF
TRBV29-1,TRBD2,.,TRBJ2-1,TGCAGCGTTGAGAAACTAGCGGGGGGCCGAACCACCTACAATGAGCAGTTCTTC,CSVEKLAGGRTTYNEQFF
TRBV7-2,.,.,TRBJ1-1,TGTGCCAGCAGCTTAGAACGGTCGTACCCCCCTGAAGCTTTCTTT,CASSLERSYPPEAFF
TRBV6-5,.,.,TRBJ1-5,TGTGCCAGCAGTTACTCGAGGTATAGCAATCAGCCCCAGCATTTT,CASSYSRYSNQPQHF
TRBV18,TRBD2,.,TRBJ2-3,TGTGCCAGCTCACCACCGAATAGCGGGAGGGCAAATACGCAGTATTTT,CASSPPNSGRANTQYF
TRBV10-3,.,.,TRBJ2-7,TGTGCCACACGGCCTCATGCGAGCTACGAGCAGTACTTC,CATRPHASYEQYF
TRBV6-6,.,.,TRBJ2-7,TGTGCCAGCAGTTACCATGGGAAGGCCAGATACGAGCAGTACTTC,CASSYHGKARYEQYF
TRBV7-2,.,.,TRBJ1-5,TGTGCCAGCAGCTCCTCGGGGCCGGGGCAGCCCCAGCATTTT,CASSSSGPGQPQHF
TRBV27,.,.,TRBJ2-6,TGTGCCAGCAGTTTGCTTGGAGACTCTGGGGCCAACGTCCTGACTTTC,CASSLLGDSGANVLTF
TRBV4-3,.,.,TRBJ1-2,TGCGCCAGCAGCCAAGAGGGCAGGGCTTTGTACGGCTACACCTTC,CASSQEGRALYGYTF
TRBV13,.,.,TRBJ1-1,TGTGCCAGCAGCTCGACAGTTGAAGCTTTCTTT,CASSSTVEAFF
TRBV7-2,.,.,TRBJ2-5,TGTGCCAGCAGCTTAGGGGAGCGGACCCAGTACTTC,CASSLGERTQYF
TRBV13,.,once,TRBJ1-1,TGTGCCAGCAGCCACGAGAGCAGGGGGAACACTGAAGCTTTCTTT,CASSHESRGNTEAFF
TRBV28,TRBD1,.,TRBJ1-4,TGTGCCAGCAGTTCTATCCCCAGGGGGCTGGGTGAAAAACTGTTTTTT,CASSSIPRGLGEKLFF
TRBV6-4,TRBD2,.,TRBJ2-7,TGTGCCAGCAGTCCCCTCGGGCAACTAGCGGGAGTTTACTGCGAGCAGTACTTC,CASSPLGQLAGVYCEQYF
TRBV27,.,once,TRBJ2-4,TGTGCCAGCAGTTTATTCCCAGGGTACTGCCTAGCCAAAAACATTCAGTACTTC,CASSLFPGYCLAKNIQYF
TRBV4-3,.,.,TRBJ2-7,TGCGCCAGCAGCCAAGGCAGAGCCTACGAGCAGTACTTC,CASSQGRAYEQYF
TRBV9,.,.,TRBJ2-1,TGTGCCAGCAGCCAGGCCCCGGCCTCCTACAATGAGCAGTTCTTC,CASSQAPASYNEQFF
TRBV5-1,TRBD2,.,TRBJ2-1,TGCGCCAGCAGCCCTAGCGGTTGGAGCTCCTACAATGAGCAGTTCTTC,CASSPSGWSSYNEQFF
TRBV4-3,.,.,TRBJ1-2,TGCGCCAGCAGCCAAGACTCGAACAGGCCCACGGGTGGCTACACCTTC,CASSQDSNRPTGGYTF
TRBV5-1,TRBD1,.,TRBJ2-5,TGCGCCAGCAGCTTGAGGGACAGAGGCCCCGGATCAGAGACCCAGTACTTC,CASSLRDRGPGSETQYF
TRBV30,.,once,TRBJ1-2,TGTGCCTGCGCGTCTGAAAGACAAACCTTC,CACASERQTF